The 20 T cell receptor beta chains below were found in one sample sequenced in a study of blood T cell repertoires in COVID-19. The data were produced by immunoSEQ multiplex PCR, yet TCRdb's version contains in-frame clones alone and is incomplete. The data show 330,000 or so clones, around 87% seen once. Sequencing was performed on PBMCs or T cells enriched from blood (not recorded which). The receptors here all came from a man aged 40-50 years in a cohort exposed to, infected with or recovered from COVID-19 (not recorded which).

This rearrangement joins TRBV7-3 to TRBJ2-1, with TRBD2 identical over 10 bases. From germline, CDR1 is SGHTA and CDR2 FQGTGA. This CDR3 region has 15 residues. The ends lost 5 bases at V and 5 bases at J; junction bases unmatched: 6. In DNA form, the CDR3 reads TGTGCCAGCAGCCTCCTAGCGGGAGCCCACAATGAGCAGTTCTTC. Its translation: CASSLLAGAHNEQFF.

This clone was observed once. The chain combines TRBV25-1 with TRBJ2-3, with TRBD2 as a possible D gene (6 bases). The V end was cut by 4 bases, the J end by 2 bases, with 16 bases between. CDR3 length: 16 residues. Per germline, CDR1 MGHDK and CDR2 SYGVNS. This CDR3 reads CASSVLGLGNTDTQYF. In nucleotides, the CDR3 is TGTGCCAGCAGTGTACTGGGACTTGGCAACACAGATACGCAGTATTTT.

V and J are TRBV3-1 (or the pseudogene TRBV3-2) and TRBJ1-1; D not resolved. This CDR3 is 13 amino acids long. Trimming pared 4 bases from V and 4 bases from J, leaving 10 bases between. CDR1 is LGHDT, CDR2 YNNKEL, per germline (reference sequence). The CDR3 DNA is TGTGCCAGCAGCCTCATGGCCCGCACTGAAGCTTTCTTT. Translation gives CASSLMARTEAFF.

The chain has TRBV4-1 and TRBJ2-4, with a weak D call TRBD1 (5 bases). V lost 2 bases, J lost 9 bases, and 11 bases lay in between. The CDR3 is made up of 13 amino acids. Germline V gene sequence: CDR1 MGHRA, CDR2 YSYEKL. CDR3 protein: CASSQQGMPIQYF. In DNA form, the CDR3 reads TGCGCCAGCAGCCAACAGGGAATGCCCATTCAGTACTTC.

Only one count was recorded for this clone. The CDR3 spells CAWRLAGNYEQYF. CDR3 in DNA: TGTGCCTGGAGGCTAGCGGGGAACTACGAGCAGTACTTC. V is TRBV30 and J is TRBJ2-7, with 9 positions matching TRBD2. This CDR3 comprises 13 residues. CDR1 and CDR2 (germline): GTSNPN, SVGIG (reference sequence). With 3 bases clipped from V and 3 bases from J, the junction kept 3 bases outside the gene matches.

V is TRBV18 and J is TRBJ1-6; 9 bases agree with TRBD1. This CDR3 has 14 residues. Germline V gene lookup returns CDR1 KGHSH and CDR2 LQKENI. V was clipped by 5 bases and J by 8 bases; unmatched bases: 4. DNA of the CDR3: TGTGCCAGCTCAGAAAGGACAGGGGATTCACCCCTCCACTTT. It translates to CASSERTGDSPLHF.

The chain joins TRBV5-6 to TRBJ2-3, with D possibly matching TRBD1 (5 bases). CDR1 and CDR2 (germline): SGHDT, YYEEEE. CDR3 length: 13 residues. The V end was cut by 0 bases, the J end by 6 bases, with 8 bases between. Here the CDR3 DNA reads TGTGCCAGCAGCTTGGGACCAGGGGATACGCAGTATTTT. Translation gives CASSLGPGDTQYF.

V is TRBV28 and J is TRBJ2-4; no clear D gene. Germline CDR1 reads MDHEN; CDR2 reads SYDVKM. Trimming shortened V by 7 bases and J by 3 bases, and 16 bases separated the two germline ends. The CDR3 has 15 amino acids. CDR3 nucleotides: TGTGCCAGCAAAGACATCCTTTATAACAAAAACATTCAGTACTTC. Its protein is CASKDILYNKNIQYF.

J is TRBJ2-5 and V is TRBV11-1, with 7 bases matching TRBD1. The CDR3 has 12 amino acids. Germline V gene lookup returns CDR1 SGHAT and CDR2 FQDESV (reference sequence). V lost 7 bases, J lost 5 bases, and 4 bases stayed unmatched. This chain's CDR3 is CASTQDRETQYF. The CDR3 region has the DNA TGTGCCAGCACCCAGGACAGGGAGACCCAGTACTTC.

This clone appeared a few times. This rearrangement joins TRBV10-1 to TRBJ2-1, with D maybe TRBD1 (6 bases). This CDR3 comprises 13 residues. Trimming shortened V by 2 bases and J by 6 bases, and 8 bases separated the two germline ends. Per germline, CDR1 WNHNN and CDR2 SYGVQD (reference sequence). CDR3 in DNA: TGCGCCAGCAGTGAGATAGGGGGCAATGAGCAGTTCTTC. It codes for CASSEIGGNEQFF.

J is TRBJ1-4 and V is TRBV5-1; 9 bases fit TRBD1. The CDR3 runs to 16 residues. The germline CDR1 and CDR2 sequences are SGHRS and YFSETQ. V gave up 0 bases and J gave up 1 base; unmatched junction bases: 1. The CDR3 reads CASSLGTGVTNEKLFF. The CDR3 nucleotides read TGCGCCAGCAGCTTGGGGACAGGGGTAACTAATGAAAAACTGTTTTTT.

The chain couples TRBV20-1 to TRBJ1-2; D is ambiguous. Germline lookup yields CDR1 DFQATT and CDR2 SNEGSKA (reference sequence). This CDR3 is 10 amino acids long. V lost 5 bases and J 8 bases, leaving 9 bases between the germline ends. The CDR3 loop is CSAGGRGYTF. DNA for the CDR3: TGCAGTGCTGGAGGGAGGGGCTACACCTTC.

The DNA of the CDR3 is TGTGCCAGTAGTATAGGTTCGGCAGGGGGATCGGCTAACTATGGCTACACCTTC. The encoded protein is CASSIGSAGGSANYGYTF. The chain joins TRBV19 to TRBJ1-2; 7 bases are shared with TRBD1. This CDR3 is built from 18 residues. After removal of 1 base from V and 0 bases from J, the junction contained 11 bases not matched to a gene. From germline, CDR1 is LNHDA and CDR2 SQIVND (reference sequence).

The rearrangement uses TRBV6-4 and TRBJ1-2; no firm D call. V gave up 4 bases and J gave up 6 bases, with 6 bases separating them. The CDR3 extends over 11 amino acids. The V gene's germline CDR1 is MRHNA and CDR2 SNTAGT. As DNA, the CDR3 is TGTGCCAGCAGTGGGGGAGATGGCTACACCTTC. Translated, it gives CASSGGDGYTF.

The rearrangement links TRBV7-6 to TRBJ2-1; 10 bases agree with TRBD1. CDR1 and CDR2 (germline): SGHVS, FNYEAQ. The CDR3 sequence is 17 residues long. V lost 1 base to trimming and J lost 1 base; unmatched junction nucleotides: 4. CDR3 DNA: TGTGCCAGCAGCTTAGGGACAGGGGGAGATTCCTACAATGAGCAGTTCTTC. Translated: CASSLGTGGDSYNEQFF. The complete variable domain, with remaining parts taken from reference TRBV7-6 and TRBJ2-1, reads GAGVSQSPRYKVTKRGQDVALRCDPISGHVSLYWYRQALGQGPEFLTYFNYEAQQDKSGLPNDRFSAERPEGSISTLTIQRTEQRDSAMYRCASSLGTGGDSYNEQFFGPGTRLTVL.

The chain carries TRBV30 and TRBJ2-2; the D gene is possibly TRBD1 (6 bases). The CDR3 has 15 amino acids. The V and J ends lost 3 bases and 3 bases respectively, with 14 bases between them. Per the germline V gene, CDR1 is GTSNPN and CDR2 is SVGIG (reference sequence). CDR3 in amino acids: CAWRTQGLDTGELFF. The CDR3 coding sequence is TGTGCCTGGAGAACGCAGGGGTTGGACACCGGGGAGCTGTTTTTT.

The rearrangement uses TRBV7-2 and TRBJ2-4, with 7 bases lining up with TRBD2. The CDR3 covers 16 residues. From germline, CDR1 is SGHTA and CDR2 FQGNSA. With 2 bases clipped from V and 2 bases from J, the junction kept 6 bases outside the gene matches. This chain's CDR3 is CASSLPGAGSKNIQYF. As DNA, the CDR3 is TGTGCCAGCAGCTTACCGGGAGCGGGATCCAAAAACATTCAGTACTTC.

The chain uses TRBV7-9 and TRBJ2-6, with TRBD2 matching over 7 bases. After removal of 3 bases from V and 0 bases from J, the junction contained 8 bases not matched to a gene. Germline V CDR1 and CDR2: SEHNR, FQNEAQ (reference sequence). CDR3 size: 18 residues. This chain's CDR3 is CASSFGPAGNSGANVLTF. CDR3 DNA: TGTGCCAGCAGCTTTGGGCCAGCGGGGAACTCTGGGGCCAACGTCCTGACTTTC.

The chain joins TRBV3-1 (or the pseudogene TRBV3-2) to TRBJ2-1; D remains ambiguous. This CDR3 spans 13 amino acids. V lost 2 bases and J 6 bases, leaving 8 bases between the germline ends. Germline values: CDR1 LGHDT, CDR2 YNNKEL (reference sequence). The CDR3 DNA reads TGTGCCAGCAGCCAAATGAGAAGCAATGAGCAGTTCTTC. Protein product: CASSQMRSNEQFF.

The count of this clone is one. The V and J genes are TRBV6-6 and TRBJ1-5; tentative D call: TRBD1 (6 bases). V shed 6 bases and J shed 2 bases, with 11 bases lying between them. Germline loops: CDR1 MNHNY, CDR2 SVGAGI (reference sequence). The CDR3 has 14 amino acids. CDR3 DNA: TGTGCCAGCAGGCAGTGGACAGGCAATCAGCCCCAGCATTTT. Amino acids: CASRQWTGNQPQHF.